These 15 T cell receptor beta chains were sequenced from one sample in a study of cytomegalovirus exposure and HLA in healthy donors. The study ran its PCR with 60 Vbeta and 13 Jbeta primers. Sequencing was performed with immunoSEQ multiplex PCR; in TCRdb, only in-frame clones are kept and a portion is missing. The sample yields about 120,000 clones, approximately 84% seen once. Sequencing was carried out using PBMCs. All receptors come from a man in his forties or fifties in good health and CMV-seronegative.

The CDR3 loop is CASSLPGTSAYEQYF. For the CDR3, the DNA is TGTGCCAGCAGCTTACCGGGGACTTCTGCCTACGAGCAGTACTTC. This sequence joins TRBV13 and TRBJ2-7; D perhaps matches TRBD2 (6 bases). Germline CDR1 and CDR2: PRHDT and FYEKMQ (reference sequence). V lost 2 bases, J lost 2 bases, and 13 bases lay in between. This CDR3 spans 15 amino acids.

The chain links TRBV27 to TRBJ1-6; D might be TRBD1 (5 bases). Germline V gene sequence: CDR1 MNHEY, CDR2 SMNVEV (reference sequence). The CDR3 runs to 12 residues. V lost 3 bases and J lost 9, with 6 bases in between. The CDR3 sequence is CASSFRGSPLHF. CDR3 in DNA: TGTGCCAGCAGTTTTAGGGGTTCACCCCTCCACTTT.

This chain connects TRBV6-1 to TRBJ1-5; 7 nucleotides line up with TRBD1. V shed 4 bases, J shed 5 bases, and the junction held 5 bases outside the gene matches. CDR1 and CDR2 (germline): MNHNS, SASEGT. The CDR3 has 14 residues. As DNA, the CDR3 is TGTGCCAGCAGTGTACAGGGGCTAGATCAGCCCCAGCATTTT. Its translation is CASSVQGLDQPQHF.

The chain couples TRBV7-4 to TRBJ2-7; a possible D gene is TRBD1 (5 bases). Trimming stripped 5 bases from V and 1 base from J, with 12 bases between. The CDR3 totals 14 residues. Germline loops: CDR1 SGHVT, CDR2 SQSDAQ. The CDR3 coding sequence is TGTGCCAGCAGCCCCCGACAGCTTTCCTACGAGCAGTACTTC. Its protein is CASSPRQLSYEQYF.

The CDR3 loop is CASSFRLAGAVAKNIQYF. Here the CDR3 DNA reads TGTGCCAGCAGTTTTCGGCTAGCGGGGGCCGTAGCCAAAAACATTCAGTACTTC. The chain couples TRBV28 to TRBJ2-4, with 10 bases identical to TRBD2. The ends lost 3 bases at V and 0 bases at J; junction bases unmatched: 8. CDR1 is MDHEN, CDR2 SYDVKM, per germline. CDR3 length equals 18 residues.

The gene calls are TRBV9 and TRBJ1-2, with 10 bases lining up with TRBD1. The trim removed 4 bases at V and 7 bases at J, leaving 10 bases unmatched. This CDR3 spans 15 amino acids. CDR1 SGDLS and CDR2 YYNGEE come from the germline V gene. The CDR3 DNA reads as TGTGCCAGCAGCCCGTCGACAGGGGGCCCTCCTGGCTACACCTTC. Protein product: CASSPSTGGPPGYTF.

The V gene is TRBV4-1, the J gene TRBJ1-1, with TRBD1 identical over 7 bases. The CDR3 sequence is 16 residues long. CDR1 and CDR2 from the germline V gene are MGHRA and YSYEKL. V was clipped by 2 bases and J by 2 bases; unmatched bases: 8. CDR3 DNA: TGCGCCAGCAGCCAACGATCTAGACAGGGAAACACTGAAGCTTTCTTT. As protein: CASSQRSRQGNTEAFF.

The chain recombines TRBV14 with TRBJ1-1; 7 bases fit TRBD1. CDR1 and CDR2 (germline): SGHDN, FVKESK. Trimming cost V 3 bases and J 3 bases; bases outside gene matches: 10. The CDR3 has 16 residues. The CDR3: CASSHRTGRGDTEAFF. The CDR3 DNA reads TGTGCCAGCAGCCATCGGACAGGCCGCGGGGACACTGAAGCTTTCTTT.

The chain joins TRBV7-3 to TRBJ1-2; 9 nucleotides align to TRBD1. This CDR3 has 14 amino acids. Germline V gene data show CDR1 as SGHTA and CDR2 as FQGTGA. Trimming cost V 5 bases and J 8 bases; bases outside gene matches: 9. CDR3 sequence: CASSPRDREGGYTF. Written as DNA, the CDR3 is TGTGCCAGCAGCCCCCGGGACAGGGAAGGAGGCTACACCTTC.

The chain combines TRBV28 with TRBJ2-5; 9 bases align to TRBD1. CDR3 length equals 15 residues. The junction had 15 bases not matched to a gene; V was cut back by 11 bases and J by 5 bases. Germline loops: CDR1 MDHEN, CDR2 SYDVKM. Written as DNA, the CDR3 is TGTGCCGGACAATCACAGGGGGCCCTCGGGGAGACCCAGTACTTC. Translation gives CAGQSQGALGETQYF.

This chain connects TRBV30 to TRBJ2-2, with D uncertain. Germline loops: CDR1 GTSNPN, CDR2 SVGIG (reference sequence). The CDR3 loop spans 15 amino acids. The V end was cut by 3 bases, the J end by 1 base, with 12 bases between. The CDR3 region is CAWRAWSRNTGELFF. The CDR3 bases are TGTGCCTGGAGGGCTTGGTCCAGGAACACCGGGGAGCTGTTTTTT.

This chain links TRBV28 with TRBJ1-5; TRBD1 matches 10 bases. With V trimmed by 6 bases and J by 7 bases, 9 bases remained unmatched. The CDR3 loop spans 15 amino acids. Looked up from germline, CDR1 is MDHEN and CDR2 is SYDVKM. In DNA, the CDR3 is TGTGCCAGCAGCGGACAGGGGGGCGTAGGGCAGCCCCAGCATTTT. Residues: CASSGQGGVGQPQHF.

CDR3 in DNA: TGTGCCAGCAGCCAAGGAAAACGACAGGGACGAAGTTCACCCCTCCACTTT. As protein: CASSQGKRQGRSSPLHF. The chain employs TRBV28 and TRBJ1-6; TRBD1 matches 7 bases. CDR1 and CDR2 from the germline V gene are MDHEN and SYDVKM. Germline trimming cut 6 bases from V and 9 bases from J; bases unmatched to any gene: 17. The CDR3 is 17 residues long.

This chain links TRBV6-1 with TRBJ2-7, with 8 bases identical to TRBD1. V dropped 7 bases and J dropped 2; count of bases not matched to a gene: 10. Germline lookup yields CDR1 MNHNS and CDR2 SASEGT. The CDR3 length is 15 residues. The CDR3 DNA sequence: TGTGCCAGCAAAAGCTCTTGGACAGGGCCCTACGAGCAGTACTTC. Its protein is CASKSSWTGPYEQYF.

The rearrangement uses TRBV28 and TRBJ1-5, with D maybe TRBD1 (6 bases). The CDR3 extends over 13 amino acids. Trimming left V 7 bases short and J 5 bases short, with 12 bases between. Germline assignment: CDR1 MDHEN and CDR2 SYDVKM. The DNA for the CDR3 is TGTGCCAGCACCTGGGCAGGGGATCAGCCCCAGCATTTT. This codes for CASTWAGDQPQHF.